This is a list of T cell receptor beta chains from one sample in a study of shared clonotypes between healthy human individuals. This table comes from immunoSEQ multiplex PCR, and its TCRdb copy is limited to in-frame clones, with some not included. The sample comprises roughly 2.6 million clones, 90% to 95% of which are singletons, and around 0.14% rests with the top ten. The sequenced sample consisted of naive CD4+ T cells sorted from blood. Receptor source: a man between 18 and 35 years old in good health. Both conserved end residues are part of each CDR3. D genes are given only for firm matches. The size entry is marked missing in some rows and otherwise reads once, few, many or a size class.

CDR3 length	D gene	clone size	V gene	J gene	CDR3 protein	CDR3 DNA
16	TRBD1	NA	TRBV28	TRBJ2-2	CASRPPGQAYTGELFF	TGTGCCAGCAGGCCGCCGGGACAGGCGTACACCGGGGAGCTGTTTTTT
13	NA	once	TRBV10-3	TRBJ1-1	CAITAQGNTEAFF	TGTGCCATCACGGCACAGGGGAACACTGAAGCTTTCTTT
15	TRBD1	NA	TRBV29-1	TRBJ1-1	CSATGQGGPNTEAFF	TGCAGCGCCACGGGACAGGGGGGTCCGAACACTGAAGCTTTCTTT
17	NA	NA	TRBV7-5	TRBJ2-7	CARSLVESDWIFYEQYF	TGTGCCAGAAGCTTAGTCGAGTCGGACTGGATATTCTACGAGCAGTACTTC
13	TRBD1	NA	TRBV6-5	TRBJ1-1	CASSRGGNTEAFF	TGTGCCAGCAGCAGGGGGGGGAACACTGAAGCTTTCTTT
14	TRBD1	NA	TRBV6-5	TRBJ1-2	CASRKTGANYGYTF	TGTGCCAGCAGAAAAACAGGGGCGAACTATGGCTACACCTTC
13	NA	NA	TRBV2	TRBJ2-5	CASRIQYQETQYF	TGTGCCAGCAGAATACAGTACCAAGAGACCCAGTACTTC
14	NA	NA	TRBV6-1	TRBJ1-2	CASSRDFANYGYTF	TGTGCCAGCAGCCGGGATTTCGCTAACTATGGCTACACCTTC
12	NA	NA	TRBV28	TRBJ2-1	CAWGAPYNEQFF	TGTGCGTGGGGGGCCCCCTACAATGAGCAGTTCTTC
15	TRBD2	NA	TRBV6-8	TRBJ2-5	CASSSSGACQETQYF	TGTGCCAGCAGTAGTAGCGGGGCCTGCCAAGAGACCCAGTACTTC
15	NA	NA	TRBV7-3	TRBJ2-1	CASSLSRGAYNEQFF	TGTGCCAGCAGCTTATCCAGGGGAGCCTACAATGAGCAGTTCTTC
17	NA	NA	TRBV5-4	TRBJ1-1	CASSYGGMGALNTEAFF	TGTGCCAGCAGTTACGGGGGGATGGGGGCTTTGAACACTGAAGCTTTCTTT
15	NA	NA	TRBV10-3	TRBJ2-7	CAISEGEATTGEQYF	TGTGCCATCAGTGAGGGGGAAGCTACGACGGGGGAGCAGTACTTC
13	NA	NA	TRBV6-6	TRBJ1-5	CASTDQYAVGLNF	TGTGCCAGCACCGACCAGTATGCAGTGGGCTTGAATTTT
15	NA	NA	TRBV5-1	TRBJ1-2	CASNENPAANYGYTF	TGCGCCAGCAACGAAAATCCGGCTGCGAACTATGGCTACACCTTC
14	NA	NA	TRBV7-8	TRBJ2-7	CASSNGQGYYEQYF	TGTGCCAGCAGCAACGGGCAGGGATACTACGAGCAGTACTTC
14	NA	NA	TRBV5-1	TRBJ2-3	CASSLVSGTDTQYF	TGCGCCAGCAGCTTGGTCTCGGGGACAGATACGCAGTATTTT
13	TRBD1	NA	TRBV7-9	TRBJ1-1	CASSDRVGTEAFF	TGTGCCAGCAGCGACAGGGTAGGCACTGAAGCTTTCTTT
16	TRBD2	NA	TRBV10-3	TRBJ2-7	CAISSGVSGGQYEQYF	TGTGCCATCAGTTCGGGGGTTAGCGGGGGGCAATACGAGCAGTACTTC
12	NA	NA	TRBV6-1	TRBJ2-5	CASMDPQRTQYF	TGTGCCAGCATGGACCCTCAACGGACCCAGTACTTC
14	NA	NA	TRBV2	TRBJ2-2	CASRTTANTGELFF	TGTGCCAGCAGAACTACCGCGAACACCGGGGAGCTGTTTTTT
16	TRBD2	NA	TRBV7-9	TRBJ2-3	CASSSTSGRTTDTQYF	TGTGCCAGCAGCTCAACTAGCGGGAGGACGACAGATACGCAGTATTTT
13	NA	NA	TRBV6-1	TRBJ2-5	CASSGTAQETQYF	TGTGCCAGCAGTGGGACAGCACAAGAGACCCAGTACTTC
21	TRBD1	NA	TRBV7-2	TRBJ2-6	CASSLASPRRQGISGANVLTF	TGTGCCAGCAGCTTAGCGTCCCCGAGGAGACAGGGAATCTCTGGGGCCAACGTCCTGACTTTC
15	TRBD2	once	TRBV10-3	TRBJ2-7	CAIRQLAGVNNEQYF	TGTGCCATCAGACAACTAGCGGGAGTAAACAACGAGCAGTACTTC
15	NA	NA	TRBV6-5	TRBJ1-6	CASKKGTQANSPLHF	TGTGCCAGCAAAAAGGGGACTCAGGCTAATTCACCCCTCCACTTT
12	NA	NA	TRBV28	TRBJ2-7	CASRPRTHEQYF	TGTGCCAGCAGACCCAGGACGCACGAGCAGTACTTC
13	NA	NA	TRBV28	TRBJ2-7	CASSFMGTYEQYF	TGTGCCAGCAGTTTTATGGGGACCTACGAGCAGTACTTC
14	TRBD1	NA	TRBV6-5	TRBJ1-6	CASTEDRGNSPLHF	TGTGCCAGCACCGAAGACAGGGGCAATTCACCCCTCCACTTT
16	NA	NA	TRBV6-1	TRBJ2-1	CASSDVQLAVGNEQFF	TGTGCCAGCAGTGATGTTCAGTTAGCGGTGGGGAATGAGCAGTTCTTC
15	TRBD1	NA	TRBV6-5	TRBJ1-2	CASSLGQGAVYGYTF	TGTGCCAGCAGCCTTGGACAGGGGGCGGTCTATGGCTACACCTTC
15	NA	NA	TRBV18	TRBJ2-1	CASSPLGLSYNEQFF	TGTGCCAGCTCACCACTGGGACTCTCCTACAATGAGCAGTTCTTC
15	TRBD2	once	TRBV6-1	TRBJ2-2	CASSLTSVSTGELFF	TGTGCCAGCAGTCTGACTAGCGTATCCACCGGGGAGCTGTTTTTT
16	TRBD2	NA	TRBV7-2	TRBJ2-1	CASSSASSGRHNEQFF	TGTGCCAGCAGCTCCGCATCTAGCGGGAGACACAATGAGCAGTTCTTC
15	NA	NA	TRBV7-9	TRBJ2-3	CASSSIREVAGTQYF	TGTGCCAGCAGCTCGATCAGGGAAGTGGCGGGGACGCAGTATTTT
12	NA	NA	TRBV12-5	TRBJ2-7	CARRESCYEQYF	TGTGCTCGAAGGGAGAGCTGCTACGAGCAGTACTTC